The text below deals with one T cell receptor (beta chain). V dropped 5 bases and J dropped 4; count of bases not matched to a gene: 2. Germline CDR1 MDHEN, CDR2 SYDVKM. This CDR3 comprises 14 residues. The sample comes from a study of blood T cell repertoires in COVID-19. Study as a whole: Donors in the United States, Italy and Spain gave samples during acute or convalescent COVID-19.

Sequencing was performed with immunoSEQ multiplex PCR; in TCRdb, only in-frame clones are kept and a portion is missing. The data hold about 220,000 clones, with approximately 78% observed a single time. The TCR originated in a woman in her sixties or seventies with COVID-19, enrolled during active disease. The chain recombines TRBV28 with TRBJ2-1; 10 nucleotides line up with TRBD1. Sequenced: peripheral blood. CDR3 protein: CASSPGQGYNEQFF. The CDR3, as DNA: TGTGCCAGCAGTCCGGGACAGGGGTACAATGAGCAGTTCTTC.